The present entry profiles one T cell receptor (beta chain) with its context. The sample comes from a study of sequential checkpoint blockade in melanoma. TCRdb's table, derived via immunoSEQ multiplex PCR, lists solely in-frame clones and lacks some. The sample gives about 10,000 clones, around 78% of which show up once; more than 30% is in the top ten. As for treatment: randomized to nivolumab then ipilimumab (arm A) or the reverse (arm B). The material sequenced was CD8+ T cells sorted from blood (inferred from file names), taken from a patient given nivolumab and ipilimumab in sequence. This receptor was taken from a human donor with melanoma.

The CDR3 region has the DNA TGTGCCAGCAGCCAAGATGAAGGGGCTGGGGCCAACGTCCTGACTTTC. Protein: CASSQDEGAGANVLTF. The chain is built from TRBV5-5 and TRBJ2-6, with D maybe TRBD1 (5 bases). V lost 4 bases and J lost 2, with 13 bases in between. This CDR3 contains 16 residues. Germline CDR1 is SGHKS and CDR2 is YYEKEE (reference sequence).